One sample yielded the 18 T cell receptor beta chains listed below, sequenced in a study of identical twins' blood T cells. Each CDR3 protein is one row after TCRdb ran MiXCR on the 5' RACE reads. The sample holds 350,000 to 450,000 distinct CDR3 sequences, 28% seen once. The material sequenced was PBMCs. The origin of the receptors is a woman aged 18 to 50 in good health.

This clonotype was seen just once. V usage is TRBV29-1 and J usage is TRBJ2-5; D is possibly TRBD2 (5 bases). Germline CDR1 reads SQVTM; CDR2 reads ANQGSEA. The CDR3 length is 11 residues. The V gene lost 7 bases and the J gene lost 5 bases, with 11 bases spanning the gap. In DNA form, the CDR3 reads TGCAGCGGGGGAGAAAGGGAGACCCAGTACTTC. Residues: CSGGERETQYF.

This CDR3 is CSASFSPRGSTNEKLFF. In nucleotides, the CDR3 is TGCAGTGCTAGCTTTTCCCCCCGGGGATCAACTAATGAAAAACTGTTTTTT. The rearrangement links TRBV20-1 to TRBJ1-4; D gene uncertain. Germline CDR1 is DFQATT and CDR2 is SNEGSKA (reference sequence). This CDR3 comprises 17 residues. The V and J ends lost 3 bases and 0 bases respectively, with 17 bases between them.

This clonotype has just a few counts. This chain links TRBV11-2 with TRBJ2-1; the D is unclear. Germline CDR1 is SGHAT and CDR2 is FQNNGV. The CDR3 spans 15 residues. The ends were cut back, 0 bases at V and 4 bases at J, with 10 bases in the middle. The CDR3: CASSLEPGPYNEQFF. Written as DNA, the CDR3 is TGTGCCAGCAGCTTAGAGCCGGGCCCATACAATGAGCAGTTCTTC.

The rearrangement joins TRBV5-1 to TRBJ2-7; unclear D gene. The ends were cut back, 4 bases at V and 2 bases at J, with 16 bases in the middle. The germline gives CDR1 SGHRS, CDR2 YFSETQ. The CDR3 has 15 residues. The CDR3: CASSHHLGTAYEQYF. In DNA form, the CDR3 reads TGCGCCAGCAGCCACCATCTAGGAACTGCCTACGAGCAGTACTTC.

In this sample, this clonotype turned up once. This sequence joins TRBV20-1 and TRBJ2-1; D might be TRBD2 (6 bases). With 1 base removed from V and 0 bases from J, the gap between germline ends came to 10 bases. CDR1 and CDR2 from the germline V gene are DFQATT and SNEGSKA (reference sequence). This CDR3 contains 15 residues. The CDR3 DNA follows: TGCAGTGCTAGAGTAGCGGAGCTCTCCTACAATGAGCAGTTCTTC. This translates into CSARVAELSYNEQFF.

This clonotype was seen a handful of times. CDR3 coding DNA: TGTGCCAGCAGTCCACTGGGGGGGGTGAACACTGAAGCTTTCTTT. It yields the protein CASSPLGGVNTEAFF. The chain employs TRBV6-5 and TRBJ1-1; D might be TRBD1 (5 bases). The CDR3 runs 15 residues. V gave up 5 bases and J gave up 0 bases, with 13 bases separating them. Looked up from germline, CDR1 is MNHEY and CDR2 is SVGAGI.

This clonotype was observed a handful of times. The chain carries TRBV3-1 and TRBJ2-7; 7 bases are a match to TRBD2. Trimming cost V 4 bases and J 2 bases; bases outside gene matches: 8. The CDR3 sequence is 15 residues long. CDR1 LGHDT and CDR2 YNNKEL come from the germline V gene (reference sequence). CDR3 coding DNA: TGTGCCAGCAGCCCTCGGGAGGCCACTCCCTACGAGCAGTACTTC. Translation: CASSPREATPYEQYF.

The sample holds a few counts of this clonotype. This chain connects TRBV4-3 to TRBJ2-7, with a possible D match to TRBD1 (5 bases). Germline CDR1 is LGHNA and CDR2 is YSLEER. V was trimmed by 0 bases and J by 3 bases, leaving 15 bases between them. The CDR3 sequence is 16 residues long. The CDR3 DNA is TGCGCCAGCAGCCAAGAGTTGGCAGGGCCCAACTACGAGCAGTACTTC. Protein product: CASSQELAGPNYEQYF.

This clonotype was observed a few times. V usage is TRBV5-6 and J usage is TRBJ1-3; a possible D gene is TRBD1 (5 bases). The length of the CDR3 is 16 residues. Germline lookup yields CDR1 SGHDT and CDR2 YYEEEE. Between the trimmed V and J ends, which lost 3 bases and 1 base, there was a span of 14 bases. The CDR3 here is CASSYGGSLSGNTIYF. DNA of the CDR3: TGTGCCAGCAGCTACGGGGGGAGTCTATCTGGAAACACCATATATTTT. Full variable domain (missing parts from reference TRBV5-6 and TRBJ1-3): DAGVTQSPTHLIKTRGQQVTLRCSPKSGHDTVSWYQQALGQGPQFIFQYYEEEERQRGNFPDRFSGHQFPNYSSELNVNALLLGDSALYLCASSYGGSLSGNTIYFGEGSWLTVV.

This clonotype was detected many times. The chain is built from TRBV11-3 and TRBJ2-1; D is undetermined. From germline, CDR1 is SGHNT and CDR2 YENEEA. This CDR3 comprises 14 residues. Trimming stripped 3 bases from V and 9 bases from J, with 15 bases between. The CDR3 nucleotides are TGTGCCAGCAGCTTCACGACCCCCCTCGCTGAGCAGTTCTTC. Translation: CASSFTTPLAEQFF.

The V call is TRBV20-1, the J call TRBJ1-1; 7 bases agree with TRBD1. V dropped 2 bases and J dropped 4; count of bases not matched to a gene: 7. The CDR3 length is 14 residues. CDR1 and CDR2 (germline): DFQATT, SNEGSKA (reference sequence). CDR3 DNA: TGCAGTGCTAGATCAGGGACAGCCGGCACTGAAGCTTTCTTT. This encodes CSARSGTAGTEAFF.

The V and J genes are TRBV11-2 and TRBJ2-2; no definite D call. CDR1 SGHAT and CDR2 FQNNGV come from the germline V gene. CDR3 size: 13 residues. V lost 7 bases and J 1 base, leaving 7 bases between the germline ends. This chain's CDR3 is CASKSQNTGELFF. In DNA, the CDR3 is TGTGCCAGCAAATCGCAGAACACCGGGGAGCTGTTTTTT.

This clonotype was seen a handful of times. This chain connects TRBV5-1 to TRBJ2-3, with TRBD2 matching over 9 bases. CDR3 length equals 16 residues. Germline lookup yields CDR1 SGHRS and CDR2 YFSETQ. V lost 6 bases to trimming and J lost 0 bases; unmatched junction nucleotides: 8. CDR3 residues: CASMERLADSTDTQYF. For the CDR3, the DNA is TGCGCCAGCATGGAAAGACTAGCGGACAGCACAGATACGCAGTATTTT.

The chain carries TRBV12-3 or TRBV12-4 and TRBJ2-3; D remains unclear. V was cut by 6 bases and J by 2 bases, with 9 bases left in between. CDR3 length: 13 amino acids. Written as DNA, the CDR3 is TGTGCCAGCAGCCCAGAGTTCACAGATACGCAGTATTTT. It specifies CASSPEFTDTQYF.

The sample holds a few counts of this clonotype. This chain uses TRBV20-1 with TRBJ2-1; 10 bases align to TRBD2. The germline V gene has CDR1 DFQATT and CDR2 SNEGSKA (reference sequence). The CDR3 consists of 15 residues. The V segment lost 2 bases and the J segment 4 bases; nucleotides outside the gene matches: 5. CDR3 sequence reads: CSARSPSGGYNEQFF. DNA of the CDR3: TGCAGTGCTAGAAGCCCTAGCGGGGGTTACAATGAGCAGTTCTTC.

V and J are TRBV29-1 and TRBJ2-3; TRBD1 agrees at 9 bases. CDR1 and CDR2 (germline): SQVTM, ANQGSEA. The CDR3 loop spans 14 amino acids. V shed 5 bases, J shed 6 bases, and the junction held 9 bases outside the gene matches. The CDR3 reads CSVRQGGPTDTQYF. The CDR3 nucleotides read TGCAGCGTTAGACAGGGGGGGCCTACTGATACGCAGTATTTT.

This clonotype was detected ten times or more. The V and J genes are TRBV2 and TRBJ1-5; tentatively, D is TRBD1 (5 bases). CDR1 and CDR2 from the germline V gene are SNHLY and FYNNEI. V lost 8 bases to trimming and J lost 9 bases, with 20 bases between them. The CDR3 sequence is 14 residues long. The DNA for the CDR3 is TGTGCCAGCGCCATTGGGGCAGTGAGCCGGCCCCAGCATTTT. This codes for CASAIGAVSRPQHF. Full variable domain (outside the CDR3, taken from reference TRBV2 and TRBJ1-5): EPEVTQTPSHQVTQMGQEVILRCVPISNHLYFYWYRQILGQKVEFLVSFYNNEISEKSEIFDDQFSVERPDGSNFTLKIRSTKLEDSAMYFCASAIGAVSRPQHFGDGTRLSIL.

The genes are TRBV20-1 and TRBJ1-5, with D possibly TRBD1 on 6 matching bases. Germline-derived CDR1 and CDR2 are DFQATT and SNEGSKA (reference sequence). V shed 6 bases and J shed 0 bases, with 12 bases lying between them. The CDR3 extends over 14 amino acids. Here the CDR3 DNA reads TGCAGTGCCAAGCAGGGGACTAGCAATCAGCCCCAGCATTTT. It specifies CSAKQGTSNQPQHF.